This T cell receptor (beta chain) originates from a study of blood T cell repertoires in COVID-19. Study details: Researchers got acute and convalescent COVID-19 samples from the United States, Italy and Spain. PBMCs, B-cell-depleted T cells, or T cells provided the cDNA or gDNA that made up the material.

As handled by the study authors: The authors estimated nucleated cell counts from reference gene primer amplification. Clones were sequenced by immunoSEQ multiplex PCR, and TCRdb holds only the in-frame ones, with some missing. V, J and clone size are those of that table, while D and trimming were read from the DNA. Among about 70,000 clones listed, 89% were seen once. J was trimmed by 5 bases and V by 4 bases; bases with no gene match: 17. The CDR3 runs 18 residues. Germline lookup yields CDR1 SGHRS and CDR2 YFSETQ. Only a few counts were recorded for this clone. The TCR comes from a man aged 45-60 years with active COVID-19. The chain uses TRBV5-1 and TRBJ2-5; TRBD2 agrees at 10 bases. The sample consisted of peripheral blood. Here the CDR3 reads CASSHGEIAGGRRETQYF. The CDR3 DNA follows: TGCGCCAGCAGCCACGGGGAGATAGCGGGGGGACGACGGGAGACCCAGTACTTC.